This TCR beta chain was retrieved from a study of T cell repertoires in cytomegalovirus infection. Study as a whole: Through public TCR beta signatures, both CMV infection and matching HLA type were indicated.

Germline V gene sequence: CDR1 DFQATT, CDR2 SNEGSKA (reference sequence). Trimming removed 0 bases at V and 4 bases at J, with 6 bases between. The CDR3 runs 13 residues. A word on this clonotype: Its cognate antigen is unknown.

MiXCR, run by TCRdb on the reads, gives a single entry per CDR3 protein. The sample carries around 430,000 distinct CDR3 sequences, about 44% recorded once. V gene TRBV20-1 combines with J gene TRBJ2-2, with TRBD2 as a possible D gene (5 bases). This specimen was cultured PBMCs, taken from culture after CMV antigen stimulation. The sequence was collected from a human donor in good health (CMV status not recorded). Some clones in this sample may be carry-over from other donors' samples. The DNA for the CDR3 is TGCAGTGCTAGAGAGAGGGTCACCGGGGAGCTGTTTTTT. It is translated as CSARERVTGELFF.